Listed here are 4 T cell receptor beta chains from one sample, sequenced in a study of glioma-infiltrating T cells after dendritic cell vaccination. The time point here: after dendritic cell vaccination, including at tumor progression/relapse. TCRdb's copy holds only in-frame clones and misses some; the assay was immunoSEQ multiplex PCR. The sample lists about 76,000 clones, 80% to 90% occurring once. The sequenced sample was blood, obtained after dendritic cell vaccination. The receptors were gathered from a human donor with glioblastoma.

This clone was seen once. V gene TRBV2 combines with J gene TRBJ2-5, with D possibly being TRBD2 (6 bases). There are 14 residues in the CDR3. The germline CDR1 and CDR2 sequences are SNHLY and FYNNEI. V dropped 5 bases and J dropped 5 bases, with 15 bases sitting between them. The CDR3 DNA reads as TGTGCCAGCAGTTCGGGGGAAGTGGGGGAGACCCAGTACTTC. Translating it yields CASSSGEVGETQYF.

Points on this clone: This sample also contains other DNA sequences that code for the same CDR3. The genes are TRBV7-9 and TRBJ2-7, with 9 bases identical to TRBD1. Trimming removed 5 bases from V and 2 bases from J; junction bases left unmatched: 7. The CDR3 is made up of 15 amino acids. The germline CDR1 and CDR2 sequences are SEHNR and FQNEAQ (reference sequence). CDR3 region: CASSPRGTGTYEQYF. DNA of the CDR3: TGTGCCAGCAGCCCCCGGGGGACAGGGACCTACGAGCAGTACTTC. Based on the CDR3 plus reference TRBV7-9 and TRBJ2-7, the full variable domain is DTGVSQNPRHKITKRGQNVTFRCDPISEHNRLYWYRQTLGQGPEFLTYFQNEAQLEKSRLLSDRFSAERPKGSFSTLEIQRTEQGDSAMYLCASSPRGTGTYEQYFGPGTRLTVT.

The chain links TRBV19 to TRBJ2-1; possibly TRBD2 for D (6 bases). Germline assignment: CDR1 LNHDA and CDR2 SQIVND (reference sequence). The length of the CDR3 is 14 residues. The V end was cut by 6 bases, the J end by 2 bases, with 11 bases between. CDR3 loop: CASSREDTYNEQFF. CDR3 bases: TGTGCCAGTAGCAGGGAGGACACCTACAATGAGCAGTTCTTC.

V usage is TRBV6-5 and J usage is TRBJ1-2; D possibly corresponds to TRBD1 (6 bases). V was shortened by 5 bases and J by 14 bases, with 18 bases between the two germline ends. CDR3 size: 12 residues. Germline V gene lookup returns CDR1 MNHEY and CDR2 SVGAGI. This chain's CDR3 is CASSTTGTPETF. For the CDR3, the DNA is TGTGCCAGCAGTACCACCGGGACACCAGAGACCTTC.